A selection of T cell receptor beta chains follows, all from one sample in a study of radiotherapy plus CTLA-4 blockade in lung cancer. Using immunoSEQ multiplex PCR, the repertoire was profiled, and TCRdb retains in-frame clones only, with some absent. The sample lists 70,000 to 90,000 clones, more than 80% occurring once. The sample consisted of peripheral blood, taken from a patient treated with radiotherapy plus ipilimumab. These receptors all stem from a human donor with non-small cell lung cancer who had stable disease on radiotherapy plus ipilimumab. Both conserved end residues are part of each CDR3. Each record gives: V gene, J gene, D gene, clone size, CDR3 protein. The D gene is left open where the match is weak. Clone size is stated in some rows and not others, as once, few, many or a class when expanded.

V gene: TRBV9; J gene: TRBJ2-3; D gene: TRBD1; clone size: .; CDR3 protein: CASSARGSLTDTQYF
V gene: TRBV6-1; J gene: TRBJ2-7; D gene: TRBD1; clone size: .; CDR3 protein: CASSDLQGSSYEQYF
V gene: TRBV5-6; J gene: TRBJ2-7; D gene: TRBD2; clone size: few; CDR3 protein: CASSIRLAHLSNEQYF
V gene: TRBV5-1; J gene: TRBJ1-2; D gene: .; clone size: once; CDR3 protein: CASSLAGQNGYTF
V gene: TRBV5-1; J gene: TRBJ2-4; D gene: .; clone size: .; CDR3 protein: CASSLGDISKNIQYF
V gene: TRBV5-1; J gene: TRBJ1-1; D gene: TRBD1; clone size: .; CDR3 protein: CASSSTGQGAEAFF
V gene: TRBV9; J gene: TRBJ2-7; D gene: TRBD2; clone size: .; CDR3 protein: CASSSYGGVAYEQYF
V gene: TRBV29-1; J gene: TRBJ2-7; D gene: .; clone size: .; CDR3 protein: CSVDSGGYEQYF
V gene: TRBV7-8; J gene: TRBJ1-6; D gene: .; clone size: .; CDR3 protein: CASSWQANSPLHF
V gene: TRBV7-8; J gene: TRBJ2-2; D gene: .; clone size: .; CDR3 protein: CASSRRDENTGELFF
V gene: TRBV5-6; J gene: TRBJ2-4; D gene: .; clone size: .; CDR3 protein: CASSFERGASSLAKNIQYF
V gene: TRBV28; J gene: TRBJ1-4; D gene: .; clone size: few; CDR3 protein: CASRTGLNEKLFF
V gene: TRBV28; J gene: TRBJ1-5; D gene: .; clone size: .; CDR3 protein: CASSGYSNQPQHF
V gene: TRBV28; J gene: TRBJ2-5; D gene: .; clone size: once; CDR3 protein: CASSFGLAGTQYF
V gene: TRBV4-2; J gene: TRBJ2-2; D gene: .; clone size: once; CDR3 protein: CASSQVLGGATGELFF
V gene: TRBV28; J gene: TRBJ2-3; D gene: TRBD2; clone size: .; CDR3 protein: CASSPGTSEADTQYF
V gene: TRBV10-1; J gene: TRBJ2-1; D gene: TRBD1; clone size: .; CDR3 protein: CATKLDRAHNEQFF
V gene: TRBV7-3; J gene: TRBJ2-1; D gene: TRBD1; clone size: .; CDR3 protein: CASSRGQGANNEQFF
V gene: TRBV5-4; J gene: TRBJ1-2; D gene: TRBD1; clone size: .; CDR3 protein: CASSLPGGRTYGYTF
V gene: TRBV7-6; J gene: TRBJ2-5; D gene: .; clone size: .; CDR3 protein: CASSLGSRGVQETQYF
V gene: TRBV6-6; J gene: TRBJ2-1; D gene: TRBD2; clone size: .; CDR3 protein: CASEGAGGPNNEQFF
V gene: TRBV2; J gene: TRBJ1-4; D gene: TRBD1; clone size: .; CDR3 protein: CASNDRGHGNEKLFF
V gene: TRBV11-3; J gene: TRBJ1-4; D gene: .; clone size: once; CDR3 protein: CASSPGGAGKWTNEKLFF
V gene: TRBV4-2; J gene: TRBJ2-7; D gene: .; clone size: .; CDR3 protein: CASSHGTESYEQYF
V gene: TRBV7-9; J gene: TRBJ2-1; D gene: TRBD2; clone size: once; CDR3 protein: CASSLALAGRLGQFF
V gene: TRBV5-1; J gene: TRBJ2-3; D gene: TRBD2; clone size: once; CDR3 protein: CASSFGGLAGSTDTQYF
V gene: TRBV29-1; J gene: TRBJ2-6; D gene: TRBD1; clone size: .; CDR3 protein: CSVGGTASGANVLTF
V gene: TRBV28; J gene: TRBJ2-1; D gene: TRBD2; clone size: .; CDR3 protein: CASSYGGRDNEQFF
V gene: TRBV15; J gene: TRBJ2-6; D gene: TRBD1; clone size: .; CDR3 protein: CATSSSTGGYGANVLTF
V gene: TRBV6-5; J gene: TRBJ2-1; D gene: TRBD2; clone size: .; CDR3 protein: CASSFGLAGDEQFF
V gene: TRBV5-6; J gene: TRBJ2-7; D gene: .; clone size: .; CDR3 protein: CASSSGPEQYF
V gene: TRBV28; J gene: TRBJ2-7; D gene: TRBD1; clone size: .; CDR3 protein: CASSPPGQGREQYF
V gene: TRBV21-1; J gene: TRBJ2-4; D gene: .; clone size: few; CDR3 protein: CASSKGRRVENIQYF
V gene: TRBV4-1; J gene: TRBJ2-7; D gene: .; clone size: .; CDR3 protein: CASSQEKIGGATLEQYF
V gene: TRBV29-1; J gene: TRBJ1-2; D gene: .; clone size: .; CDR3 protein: CSVGIQGFRGYTF
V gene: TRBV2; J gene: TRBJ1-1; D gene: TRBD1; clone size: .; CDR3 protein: CASREQGANTEAFF
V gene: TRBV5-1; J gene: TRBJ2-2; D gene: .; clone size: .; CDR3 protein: CASSLEGVGELFF
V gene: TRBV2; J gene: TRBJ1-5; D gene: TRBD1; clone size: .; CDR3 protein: CASRGVGTGDQPQHF
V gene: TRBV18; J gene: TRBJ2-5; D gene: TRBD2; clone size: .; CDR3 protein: CASSPASGRAGETQYF
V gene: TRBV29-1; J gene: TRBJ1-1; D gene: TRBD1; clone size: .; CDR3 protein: CSVEEDRGLEAFF
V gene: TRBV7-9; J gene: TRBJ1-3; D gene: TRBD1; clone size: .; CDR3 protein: CASSLGQGTQSTIYF
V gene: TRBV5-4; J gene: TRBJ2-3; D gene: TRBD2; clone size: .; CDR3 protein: CASSLFRLAGGGSTDTQYF
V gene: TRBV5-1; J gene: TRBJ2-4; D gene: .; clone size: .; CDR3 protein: CASSPTWGRGIRPKNIQYF
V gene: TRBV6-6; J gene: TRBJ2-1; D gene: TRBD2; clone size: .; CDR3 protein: CASSFGTSYNEQFF
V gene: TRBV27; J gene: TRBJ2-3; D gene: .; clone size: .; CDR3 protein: CASGSRTGSTDTQYF
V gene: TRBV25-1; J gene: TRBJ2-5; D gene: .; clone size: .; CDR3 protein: CASSEWGGPQEETQYF
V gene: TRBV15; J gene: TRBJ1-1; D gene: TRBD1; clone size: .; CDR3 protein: CATSRDRQQGAAFF
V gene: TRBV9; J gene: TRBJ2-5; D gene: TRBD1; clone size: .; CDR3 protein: CASSVSPGQGAGETQYF
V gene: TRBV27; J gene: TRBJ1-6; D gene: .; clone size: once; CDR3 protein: CASSLYRDNSPLHF
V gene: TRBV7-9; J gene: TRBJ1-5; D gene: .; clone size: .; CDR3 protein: CASSSEGTSNQPQHF
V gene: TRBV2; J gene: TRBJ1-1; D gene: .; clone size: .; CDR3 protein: CALGRDGPTF
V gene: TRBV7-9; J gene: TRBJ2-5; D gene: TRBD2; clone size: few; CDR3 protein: CASSLTGAREGETQYF
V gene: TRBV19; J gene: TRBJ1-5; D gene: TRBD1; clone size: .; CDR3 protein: CASRRTGGGYSNQPQHF